The 11 T cell receptor beta chains presented below share a single source sample, sequenced in a study of a mutant IDH1 vaccine in newly diagnosed glioma. No antigen is known for these receptors. Time point defined: week 23, last vaccination. In the vaccine, a single dose held 300 ug of the mutant IDH1 20-mer peptide, along with topical imiquimod. Measured with immunoSEQ multiplex PCR; TCRdb has only the in-frame clones, and not every one. The repertoire holds roughly 43,000 clones, roughly 80% seen once, with around 2.4% in the top ten. Sample: PBMCs, taken from a glioma patient whose treatment included an IDH1 peptide vaccine. The receptors were gathered from a woman aged 18-29 years with glioma. Some clones in this sample may be carry-over from other donors' samples.

The V call is TRBV5-1, the J call TRBJ2-7; 7 nucleotides match TRBD1. CDR3 length equals 18 residues. Trimming cost V 0 bases and J 5 bases; bases outside gene matches: 17. The germline V gene encodes CDR1 SGHRS and CDR2 YFSETQ. CDR3 sequence reads: CASSLVGQEHLYWDEQYF. DNA of the CDR3: TGCGCCAGCAGCTTGGTCGGACAGGAGCATCTTTATTGGGACGAGCAGTACTTC.

V and J are TRBV14 and TRBJ1-2; no clear D gene. CDR1 and CDR2 from the germline V gene are SGHDN and FVKESK. V was pared by 3 bases and J by 6 bases, with 14 bases between. The CDR3 is 14 amino acids. DNA for the CDR3: TGTGCCAGCAGCCATACGGGGAATGTACATGGCTACACCTTC. Translating gives CASSHTGNVHGYTF.

V usage is TRBV5-4 and J usage is TRBJ1-1; no clear D. Trimming stripped 2 bases from V and 1 base from J, with 9 bases between. This CDR3 is 14 amino acids long. Germline V gene lookup returns CDR1 SGHNT and CDR2 YYREEE (reference sequence). For the CDR3, the DNA is TGTGCCAGCAGCTTACGGGGTTGGAACACTGAAGCTTTCTTT. Amino acids: CASSLRGWNTEAFF. Full variable domain (missing parts from reference TRBV5-4 and TRBJ1-1): ETGVTQSPTHLIKTRGQQVTLRCSSQSGHNTVSWYQQALGQGPQFIFQYYREEENGRGNFPPRFSGLQFPNYSSELNVNALELDDSALYLCASSLRGWNTEAFFGQGTRLTVV.

With regard to this clone: This sample also contains other DNA sequences that code for the same CDR3. The rearrangement joins TRBV19 to TRBJ1-5; D is unclear. This CDR3 is 12 amino acids long. V lost 3 bases, J lost 5 bases, and 5 bases lay in between. Per germline, CDR1 LNHDA and CDR2 SQIVND (reference sequence). CDR3 sequence reads: CASSIGDQPQHF. The CDR3 DNA reads as TGTGCCAGTAGTATCGGAGATCAGCCCCAGCATTTT.

This chain joins TRBV6-1 and TRBJ2-4; TRBD1 matches 8 bases. Germline assignment: CDR1 MNHNS and CDR2 SASEGT. The V gene end was trimmed by 1 base and the J gene end by 8 bases; junction bases not matched to a gene: 7. This CDR3 is 15 amino acids long. In DNA, the CDR3 is TGTGCCAGCAGTGAAGGGCAGGGGGCGGTGGACATTCAGTACTTC. Residues: CASSEGQGAVDIQYF.

The chain recombines TRBV7-2 with TRBJ2-1; no reliable D call. Trimming pared 1 base from V and 5 bases from J, leaving 3 bases between. Germline V CDR1 and CDR2: SGHTA, FQGNSA. The CDR3 consists of 12 residues. The CDR3 loop reads CASSLVHNEQFF. The CDR3 DNA is TGTGCCAGCAGCTTAGTCCACAATGAGCAGTTCTTC.

The V gene is TRBV27, the J gene TRBJ1-5, with D maybe TRBD1 (5 bases). V gave up 4 bases and J gave up 3 bases, with 19 bases separating them. Germline values: CDR1 MNHEY, CDR2 SMNVEV (reference sequence). The CDR3 extends over 17 amino acids. CDR3 amino acids: CASSSYLRSGFNQPQHF. In DNA form, the CDR3 reads TGTGCCAGCAGTTCCTACCTACGATCAGGGTTCAATCAGCCCCAGCATTTT.

The chain uses TRBV5-4 and TRBJ2-1, with 7 bases fitting TRBD1. Germline V gene lookup returns CDR1 SGHNT and CDR2 YYREEE (reference sequence). The CDR3 has 15 residues. The junction had 3 bases not matched to a gene; V was cut back by 0 bases and J by 3 bases. In DNA form, the CDR3 reads TGTGCCAGCAGCTTGGTAGGGGGCCACTACAATGAGCAGTTCTTC. Translation gives CASSLVGGHYNEQFF.

The genes are TRBV7-8 and TRBJ1-1; 8 nucleotides align to TRBD1. The CDR3 consists of 17 residues. In germline, CDR1 is SGHVS, CDR2 FQNEAQ. V gave up 3 bases and J gave up 3 bases; unmatched junction bases: 12. The DNA of the CDR3 is TGTGCCAGCAGCTTTCCGACAGGGGAGGTAATTTACACTGAAGCTTTCTTT. Translation: CASSFPTGEVIYTEAFF.

The chain recombines TRBV7-9 with TRBJ2-7, with 7 nucleotides matching TRBD2. V trimming: 1 base; J trimming: 1 base; junction bases outside the gene matches: 1. Germline CDR1 is SEHNR and CDR2 is FQNEAQ (reference sequence). The CDR3 covers 14 residues. In DNA, the CDR3 is TGTGCCAGCAGCTTAGGGGGGGGGTCCTACGAGCAGTACTTC. Residues: CASSLGGGSYEQYF.

This clone was recorded only once. The chain is built from TRBV25-1 and TRBJ1-2; 9 nucleotides match TRBD1. V lost 0 bases, J lost 5 bases, and 4 bases stayed unmatched. In germline, CDR1 is MGHDK, CDR2 SYGVNS. CDR3 length: 15 residues. As DNA, the CDR3 is TGTGCCAGCAGTGAATATGGGACAGGGATATATGGCTACACCTTC. As protein: CASSEYGTGIYGYTF.